A single sample gave rise to the 30 T cell receptor beta chains below, sequenced in a study of T cell responses to AZD1222 COVID-19 vaccine. Method: immunoSEQ multiplex PCR; TCRdb's copy keeps in-frame clones and lacks some. In the table there are more than 100,000 clones, about nine tenths of which are singletons. The sequencing used peripheral blood, collected on day 0 of AZD1222 vaccination. Receptor source: an adult in good health.

The V and J genes are TRBV5-6 and TRBJ2-6; no clear D. V lost 0 bases and J lost 0, with 7 bases in between. CDR3 length equals 16 residues. Germline-derived CDR1 and CDR2 are SGHDT and YYEEEE. The CDR3 reads CASSLGPNSGANVLTF. CDR3 sequence (DNA): TGTGCCAGCAGCTTGGGACCAAACTCTGGGGCCAACGTCCTGACTTTC.

This sequence joins TRBV27 and TRBJ2-7; 10 nucleotides line up with TRBD2. Trimming at V came to 6 bases and at J to 3 bases, leaving 11 bases not matched to a gene. The CDR3 has 16 amino acids. From germline, CDR1 is MNHEY and CDR2 SMNVEV (reference sequence). CDR3: CASRERGGSSVYEQYF. Here the CDR3 DNA reads TGTGCCAGCAGGGAGCGGGGGGGCAGTTCTGTCTACGAGCAGTACTTC.

The rearrangement links TRBV7-8 to TRBJ1-5; tentative D call: TRBD1 (5 bases). The V gene lost 5 bases and the J gene lost 0 bases, with 8 bases spanning the gap. Germline V gene sequence: CDR1 SGHVS, CDR2 FQNEAQ. The CDR3 contains 14 residues. The CDR3 DNA reads as TGTGCCAGCAGCGACAGATATAGCAATCAGCCCCAGCATTTT. Amino acid sequence: CASSDRYSNQPQHF.

V is TRBV30 and J is TRBJ1-4; D gene uncertain. Germline V gene lookup returns CDR1 GTSNPN and CDR2 SVGIG (reference sequence). V was clipped by 4 bases and J by 3 bases, with 6 bases between them. CDR3 length: 12 amino acids. The CDR3 sequence: CAWTGSNEKLFF. The DNA of the CDR3 is TGTGCCTGGACGGGATCTAATGAAAAACTGTTTTTT. Full variable domain (rest looked up from reference TRBV30 and TRBJ1-4): SQTIHQWPATLVQPVGSPLSLECTVEGTSNPNLYWYRQAAGRGLQLLFYSVGIGQISSEVPQNLSASRPQDRQFILSSKKLLLSDSGFYLCAWTGSNEKLFFGSGTQLSVL.

The chain employs TRBV18 and TRBJ1-2, with 7 bases that match TRBD1. V lost 2 bases and J lost 5; bases outside the gene matches: 8. Germline loops: CDR1 KGHSH, CDR2 LQKENI. This CDR3 region has 15 residues. The CDR3 loop reads CASSPGQGEWYGYTF. In DNA, the CDR3 is TGTGCCAGCTCACCAGGGCAGGGGGAATGGTATGGCTACACCTTC. The full variable domain, rest sourced from reference TRBV18 and TRBJ1-2, is NAGVMQNPRHLVRRRGQEARLRCSPMKGHSHVYWYRQLPEEGLKFMVYLQKENIIDESGMPKERFSAEFPKEGPSILRIQQVVRGDSAAYFCASSPGQGEWYGYTFGSGTRLTVV.

As for this clone: The identical CDR3 is also encoded by other nucleotide sequences in the sample. This sequence joins TRBV2 and TRBJ1-1, with TRBD1 matching 8 bases. The length of the CDR3 is 13 residues. The junction had 2 bases not matched to a gene; V was cut back by 6 bases and J by 2 bases. Per the germline V gene, CDR1 is SNHLY and CDR2 is FYNNEI. The CDR3 is CASSGQGNTEAFF. DNA of the CDR3: TGTGCCAGCAGCGGACAGGGTAACACTGAAGCTTTCTTT.

This clone was recorded once. This chain uses TRBV28 with TRBJ1-1; possibly TRBD1 for D (5 bases). V lost 6 bases, J lost 0 bases, and 11 bases lay in between. CDR1 MDHEN and CDR2 SYDVKM come from the germline V gene. CDR3 length: 14 amino acids. The CDR3 loop reads CASRRDLMNTEAFF. As DNA, the CDR3 is TGTGCCAGCAGGCGGGACCTCATGAACACTGAAGCTTTCTTT. The whole variable domain, filled in from reference TRBV28 and TRBJ1-1, reads DVKVTQSSRYLVKRTGEKVFLECVQDMDHENMFWYRQDPGLGLRLIYFSYDVKMKEKGDIPEGYSVSREKKERFSLILESASTNQTSMYLCASRRDLMNTEAFFGQGTRLTVV.

V usage is TRBV5-7 and J usage is TRBJ2-1; D is unclear. TRBV5-7 carries the ORF label, with uncertain function. V lost 1 base and J lost 0, with 11 bases in between. The CDR3 is 16 residues long. Here the CDR3 DNA reads TGTGCCAGCAGCTTGAAAGCCTTCGGCTCCTACAATGAGCAGTTCTTC. This codes for CASSLKAFGSYNEQFF.

The chain carries TRBV19 and TRBJ1-5, with D uncertain. Germline V CDR1 and CDR2: LNHDA, SQIVND (reference sequence). The length of the CDR3 is 14 residues. The germline V and J ends were trimmed by 7 bases and 3 bases, with 13 bases remaining between them. Here the CDR3 DNA reads TGTGCCAGTAACGCGAGGGAATACAATCAGCCCCAGCATTTT. Its protein is CASNAREYNQPQHF.

The chain employs TRBV6-5 and TRBJ1-5; D gene unclear. The V and J ends lost 4 bases and 4 bases respectively, with 8 bases between them. CDR3 size: 13 residues. CDR1 and CDR2 from the germline V gene are MNHEY and SVGAGI. CDR3 loop: CASSFARNQPQHF. The CDR3 DNA reads TGTGCCAGCAGTTTCGCCAGGAATCAGCCCCAGCATTTT.

The CDR3 coding sequence is TGTGCCAGCAGTCTCCGGGACGTTAATGAAAAACTGTTTTTT. It specifies CASSLRDVNEKLFF. V is TRBV6-5 and J is TRBJ1-4; D may be TRBD1 (5 bases). Trimming took 5 bases from V and 4 from J, leaving 11 bases between them. Germline CDR1 is MNHEY and CDR2 is SVGAGI. This CDR3 contains 14 residues.

The chain is built from TRBV6-1 and TRBJ2-3, with no clear D. The V gene's germline CDR1 is MNHNS and CDR2 SASEGT. CDR3 size: 12 residues. V shed 5 bases and J shed 4 bases, with 7 bases lying between them. The chain's CDR3 is CASSYGPDTQYF. The CDR3 DNA reads as TGTGCCAGCAGTTATGGGCCAGATACGCAGTATTTT.

CDR3: CASSLYGVGNTIYF. CDR3 in DNA: TGTGCCAGCAGCTTGTACGGAGTGGGAAACACCATATATTTT. The V and J genes are TRBV5-6 and TRBJ1-3; D is uncertain. The CDR3 has 14 residues. Germline assignment: CDR1 SGHDT and CDR2 YYEEEE. V was shortened by 1 base and J by 4 bases, with 9 bases between the two germline ends.

The chain links TRBV5-4 to TRBJ1-2, with no clear D. The CDR3 is 15 amino acids. V was cut by 0 bases and J by 2 bases, with 11 bases left in between. Germline V gives CDR1 SGHNT, CDR2 YYREEE (reference sequence). CDR3 in DNA: TGTGCCAGCAGCTTGGCAGTCACGACCAACTATGGCTACACCTTC. It is translated as CASSLAVTTNYGYTF.

This clone turned up a few times. This chain links TRBV5-6 with TRBJ1-3, with a weak D call TRBD1 (6 bases). From germline, CDR1 is SGHDT and CDR2 YYEEEE. The CDR3 runs 15 residues. V lost 4 bases and J lost 8, with 19 bases in between. The CDR3 sequence: CASSVRVNRADTIYF. The CDR3 DNA reads as TGTGCCAGCAGCGTTCGGGTTAACAGGGCAGACACCATATATTTT.

This chain connects TRBV28 to TRBJ2-1; D gene uncertain. The length of the CDR3 is 15 residues. V gave up 5 bases and J gave up 8 bases, with 19 bases separating them. The germline V gene encodes CDR1 MDHEN and CDR2 SYDVKM. This chain's CDR3 is CASSLLIRAVHEQFF. Here the CDR3 DNA reads TGTGCCAGCAGTCTCCTGATCCGGGCGGTCCATGAGCAGTTCTTC.

This sequence joins TRBV19 and TRBJ1-2; TRBD1 agrees at 11 bases. V was pared by 4 bases and J by 8 bases, with 9 bases of the junction left unmatched. Germline CDR1 and CDR2: LNHDA and SQIVND (reference sequence). The CDR3 is 15 residues long. Written as DNA, the CDR3 is TGTGCCAGTAGTACGCCGGGGACAGGGGGGAGAGGCTACACCTTC. Protein sequence: CASSTPGTGGRGYTF.

The chain uses TRBV7-9 and TRBJ1-2; no firm D call. CDR3 length equals 13 residues. The V gene lost 4 bases and the J gene lost 4 bases, with 10 bases spanning the gap. Germline V CDR1 and CDR2: SEHNR, FQNEAQ (reference sequence). The CDR3 region is CASSSPATYGYTF. In DNA, the CDR3 is TGTGCCAGCAGCTCCCCAGCGACCTATGGCTACACCTTC.

The chain couples TRBV5-1 to TRBJ2-4, with 10 bases that match TRBD2. Germline assignment: CDR1 SGHRS and CDR2 YFSETQ. V was pared by 1 base and J by 2 bases, with 9 bases of the junction left unmatched. This CDR3 has 18 amino acids. CDR3 sequence (DNA): TGCGCCAGCAGCTTGTTGGCTAGCGGGAGTGGAACCAAAAACATTCAGTACTTC. Its translation: CASSLLASGSGTKNIQYF.

This chain links TRBV10-3 with TRBJ2-3, with TRBD2 matching 12 bases. Germline lookup yields CDR1 ENHRY and CDR2 SYGVKD. The CDR3 length is 18 residues. Losses at the gene ends were 3 bases for V and 4 bases for J; bases not matched to a gene: 11. This CDR3 is CAISDGAVTSGGPDTQYF. In nucleotides, the CDR3 is TGTGCCATCAGTGACGGGGCAGTGACTAGCGGGGGCCCAGATACGCAGTATTTT.

CDR3 sequence (DNA): TGTGCCAGCAGCCAATCGGGACAGGGGCTGGGCTATGGCTACACCTTC. Translated: CASSQSGQGLGYGYTF. The chain recombines TRBV3-1 (or the pseudogene TRBV3-2) with TRBJ1-2; 10 bases are a match to TRBD1. The CDR3 spans 16 residues. Losses at the gene ends were 2 bases for V and 4 bases for J; bases not matched to a gene: 7. The germline gives CDR1 LGHDT, CDR2 YNNKEL (reference sequence).

The chain has TRBV6-1 and TRBJ1-2; no clear D. CDR1 and CDR2 (germline): MNHNS, SASEGT. The CDR3 is made up of 12 amino acids. The ends were cut back, 3 bases at V and 6 bases at J, with 8 bases in the middle. The CDR3 nucleotides read TGTGCCAGCAGTGAGTGGGGAGATGGCTACACCTTC. Protein product: CASSEWGDGYTF.

The rearrangement links TRBV7-9 to TRBJ1-1; tentative D call: TRBD1 (5 bases). The CDR3 spans 15 residues. Germline CDR1 reads SEHNR; CDR2 reads FQNEAQ (reference sequence). Trimming left V 4 bases short and J 5 bases short, with 17 bases between. In nucleotides, the CDR3 is TGTGCCAGCAGCTCCCTGGTGGTGGGGCTGACTGAAGCTTTCTTT. This encodes CASSSLVVGLTEAFF.

This clone has a single count. The V gene is TRBV18, the J gene TRBJ1-6; TRBD1 might be the D (5 bases). Deletions cut 0 bases from V and 7 bases from J, with 10 bases between. The germline V gene encodes CDR1 KGHSH and CDR2 LQKENI. CDR3 length equals 15 residues. The CDR3 spells CASSPPSGRNSPLHF. DNA of the CDR3: TGTGCCAGCTCACCACCGTCGGGGCGGAATTCACCCCTCCACTTT.

The chain is built from TRBV6-6 and TRBJ1-3; a weak D match, TRBD1 (5 bases). Germline CDR1 is MNHNY and CDR2 is SVGAGI (reference sequence). V lost 6 bases, J lost 0 bases, and 12 bases lay in between. This CDR3 region has 15 residues. CDR3 sequence reads: CASSPDGASGNTIYF. The CDR3 nucleotides are TGTGCCAGCAGCCCGGACGGGGCCTCTGGAAACACCATATATTTT.

The chain uses TRBV19 and TRBJ2-2, with D unclear. The CDR3 contains 13 residues. The V and J ends lost 6 bases and 0 bases respectively, with 5 bases between them. Germline-derived CDR1 and CDR2 are LNHDA and SQIVND (reference sequence). The CDR3 sequence is CASSEANTGELFF. CDR3 in DNA: TGTGCCAGTAGCGAGGCGAACACCGGGGAGCTGTTTTTT. Full variable domain (remainder filled in from reference TRBV19 and TRBJ2-2): DGGITQSPKYLFRKEGQNVTLSCEQNLNHDAMYWYRQDPGQGLRLIYYSQIVNDFQKGDIAEGYSVSREKKESFPLTVTSAQKNPTAFYLCASSEANTGELFFGEGSRLTVL.

In this sample, this clone turned up a few times. The chain combines TRBV20-1 with TRBJ2-1; no reliable D call. This CDR3 contains 11 residues. Trimming took 4 bases from V and 8 from J, leaving 9 bases between them. Germline-derived CDR1 and CDR2 are DFQATT and SNEGSKA (reference sequence). CDR3 sequence reads: CSATKMDEQFF. CDR3 DNA: TGCAGTGCTACCAAGATGGATGAGCAGTTCTTC.

J is TRBJ1-2 and V is TRBV2; D remains unclear. CDR1 is SNHLY, CDR2 FYNNEI, per germline. The CDR3 is made up of 12 amino acids. V gave up 1 base and J gave up 13 bases, with 13 bases separating them. The CDR3 reads CASSEEAAVITF. The CDR3 DNA reads TGTGCCAGCAGTGAAGAGGCAGCTGTTATCACCTTC.

The V and J genes are TRBV9 and TRBJ2-5, with a possible D match to TRBD1 (5 bases). V dropped 0 bases and J dropped 1 base, with 10 bases sitting between them. Germline assignment: CDR1 SGDLS and CDR2 YYNGEE. This CDR3 is built from 15 residues. In nucleotides, the CDR3 is TGTGCCAGCAGCGTAGTTGTCAGGGCCCAAGAGACCCAGTACTTC. It specifies CASSVVVRAQETQYF. Using reference TRBV9 and TRBJ2-5 for the parts outside the CDR3, the full variable domain is DSGVTQTPKHLITATGQRVTLRCSPRSGDLSVYWYQQSLDQGLQFLIQYYNGEERAKGNILERFSAQQFPDLHSELNLSSLELGDSALYFCASSVVVRAQETQYFGPGTRLLVL.

The chain is built from TRBV7-9 and TRBJ2-7; TRBD2 matches 10 bases. The junction had 7 bases not matched to a gene; V was cut back by 0 bases and J by 5 bases. The CDR3 contains 16 residues. The germline CDR1 and CDR2 sequences are SEHNR and FQNEAQ (reference sequence). The CDR3 DNA is TGTGCCAGCAGCTTAGCGAGGGCTAGCGGGAGCCACGAGCAGTACTTC. The encoded protein is CASSLARASGSHEQYF.